This T cell receptor beta chain was documented in a study of CD8 T cells in ankylosing spondylitis. This clonotype was counted between two and nine times. Its antigen is unidentified. V was pared by 2 bases and J by 2 bases, with 12 bases between. Germline loops: CDR1 MNHEY, CDR2 SMNVEV (reference sequence). The CDR3 is 15 residues long. Study findings and constraints: Ankylosing spondylitis blood appeared to be characterized by a TCR beta motif of fewer than ten highly homologous variants.

Via MiXCR, TCRdb re-called the 5' RACE reads, giving one row per CDR3 protein. The sample lists 300,000 to 400,000 distinct CDR3 sequences, around a tenth occurring once. The clonotype comes from a female donor with ankylosing spondylitis or in good health (not recorded which). The sequenced material came from blood, either unsorted or a sorted T cell fraction (not recorded which). This chain uses TRBV27 with TRBJ1-2; D gene ambiguous. CDR3 amino acids: CASSLLYDGNYGYTF. The CDR3 coding sequence is TGTGCCAGCAGTTTACTTTATGACGGAAACTATGGCTACACCTTC.